The next 26 T cell receptor beta chains were all read from a single sample in a study of OX40 agonist ivuxolimab in advanced cancers. TCRdb keeps only in-frame clones here, not all; method: immunoSEQ multiplex PCR. Here the sample spans approximately 50,000 clones, nearly 80% being singletons. The source material was CD4+ or CD8+ T cells sorted from blood, sampled in a trial of the OX40 agonist ivuxolimab. The receptor set was obtained from an adult with an advanced solid tumor such as melanoma, head and neck, liver or kidney cancer.

The chain recombines TRBV6-1 with TRBJ1-3; the D gene is possibly TRBD1 (5 bases). Trimming shortened V by 1 base and J by 15 bases, and 16 bases separated the two germline ends. The germline CDR1 and CDR2 sequences are MNHNS and SASEGT. The length of the CDR3 is 13 residues. As DNA, the CDR3 is TGTGCCAGCAGTGAAGGACAGCCCACGGCGAAATATTTT. Protein product: CASSEGQPTAKYF.

The rearrangement joins TRBV11-3 to TRBJ2-1, with 10 bases matching TRBD1. This CDR3 region has 15 residues. V dropped 5 bases and J dropped 10; count of bases not matched to a gene: 11. Germline V gene sequence: CDR1 SGHNT, CDR2 YENEEA. CDR3 DNA sequence: TGTGCCAGCAGCCGGGACAGGGGCCTTCGAGGGGAGCAGTTCTTC. This codes for CASSRDRGLRGEQFF.

V usage is TRBV14 and J usage is TRBJ2-1, with D uncertain. Trimming took 4 bases from V and 0 from J, leaving 4 bases between them. This CDR3 has 13 amino acids. Germline V CDR1 and CDR2: SGHDN, FVKESK. The CDR3, as DNA: TGTGCCAGCAGCCGGAGCTCCTACAATGAGCAGTTCTTC. This sequence encodes CASSRSSYNEQFF.

The chain uses TRBV20-1 and TRBJ2-5; D is perhaps TRBD2 (5 bases). Looked up from germline, CDR1 is DFQATT and CDR2 is SNEGSKA (reference sequence). The CDR3 contains 11 residues. V was shortened by 3 bases and J by 5 bases, with 7 bases between the two germline ends. Here the CDR3 reads CSASGIETQYF. CDR3 nucleotide sequence: TGCAGTGCTAGCGGGATTGAGACCCAGTACTTC.

This clone was detected a few times. J is TRBJ1-2 and V is TRBV15; D not certain. Germline lookup yields CDR1 LNHNV and CDR2 YYDKDF (reference sequence). The CDR3 is made up of 12 amino acids. Trimming took 0 bases from V and 4 from J, leaving 3 bases between them. The CDR3 nucleotides read TGTGCCACCAGCAGAGAATTCTATGGCTACACCTTC. It yields the protein CATSREFYGYTF.

The chain has TRBV27 and TRBJ1-4; D may be TRBD1 (5 bases). Germline values: CDR1 MNHEY, CDR2 SMNVEV (reference sequence). This CDR3 is built from 17 residues. V was pared by 0 bases and J by 4 bases, with 15 bases between. The CDR3 region has the DNA TGTGCCAGCAGTTTATCCAGCGGCATTAGGGGTAATGAAAAACTGTTTTTT. This gives the protein CASSLSSGIRGNEKLFF. The variable domain in full, with the rest retrieved from reference TRBV27 and TRBJ1-4, is EAQVTQNPRYLITVTGKKLTVTCSQNMNHEYMSWYRQDPGLGLRQIYYSMNVEVTDKGDVPEGYKVSRKEKRNFPLILESPSPNQTSLYFCASSLSSGIRGNEKLFFGSGTQLSVL.

V usage is TRBV30 and J usage is TRBJ2-2, with D possibly matching TRBD1 (5 bases). The CDR3 is 14 residues long. Trimming pared 4 bases from V and 0 bases from J, leaving 9 bases between. The germline CDR1 and CDR2 sequences are GTSNPN and SVGIG (reference sequence). The CDR3 spells CAWTKQANTGELFF. In DNA, the CDR3 is TGTGCCTGGACAAAACAGGCGAACACCGGGGAGCTGTTTTTT.

V usage is TRBV7-2 and J usage is TRBJ1-6; possible D gene TRBD1, 5 bases. The V and J ends lost 5 bases and 8 bases respectively, with 13 bases between them. The CDR3 loop spans 14 amino acids. CDR1 is SGHTA and CDR2 is FQGNSA in the germline V gene. The CDR3 sequence is CASSLGRDDSPLHF. CDR3 DNA: TGTGCCAGCAGCCTCGGGAGGGACGATTCACCCCTCCACTTT. The variable domain in full, completed from reference TRBV7-2 and TRBJ1-6, reads GAGVSQSPSNKVTEKGKDVELRCDPISGHTALYWYRQSLGQGLEFLIYFQGNSAPDKSGLPSDRFSAERTGGSVSTLTIQRTQQEDSAVYLCASSLGRDDSPLHFGNGTRLTVT.

This clone was seen more than once but under ten times. V and J are TRBV7-9 and TRBJ2-1, with a tentative D call TRBD2 (7 bases). The V gene lost 4 bases and the J gene lost 5 bases, with 15 bases spanning the gap. CDR3 length: 15 residues. CDR1 SEHNR and CDR2 FQNEAQ come from the germline V gene (reference sequence). The CDR3 region is CASSWGGPTDNEQFF. The CDR3 DNA is TGTGCCAGCAGCTGGGGGGGGCCCACCGACAATGAGCAGTTCTTC.

V usage is TRBV7-9 and J usage is TRBJ2-1; D is unresolved. CDR3 length: 13 amino acids. Germline V gives CDR1 SEHNR, CDR2 FQNEAQ (reference sequence). The V and J ends lost 3 bases and 9 bases respectively, with 12 bases between them. The CDR3: CASSFGFDGEQFF. Written as DNA, the CDR3 is TGTGCCAGCAGCTTTGGTTTCGATGGTGAGCAGTTCTTC. The full variable domain, completed using reference TRBV7-9 and TRBJ2-1, is DTGVSQNPRHKITKRGQNVTFRCDPISEHNRLYWYRQTLGQGPEFLTYFQNEAQLEKSRLLSDRFSAERPKGSFSTLEIQRTEQGDSAMYLCASSFGFDGEQFFGPGTRLTVL.

The genes are TRBV6-5 and TRBJ1-5; tentatively, D is TRBD1 (6 bases). V shed 4 bases and J shed 11 bases, with 18 bases lying between them. Germline V lookup: CDR1 MNHEY, CDR2 SVGAGI. The CDR3 runs to 14 residues. The CDR3, as DNA: TGTGCCAGCAGTTCTCGGGAAGGGGGGTGGGCCCAGCATTTT. Residues: CASSSREGGWAQHF.

The chain has TRBV28 and TRBJ1-5; the match to TRBD1 covers 9 bases. CDR3 length equals 17 residues. Germline trimming cut 5 bases from V and 7 bases from J; bases unmatched to any gene: 15. Germline CDR1 is MDHEN and CDR2 is SYDVKM. CDR3: CASSPRFGTGPEQPQHF. In DNA form, the CDR3 reads TGTGCCAGCAGTCCACGATTCGGGACAGGGCCGGAACAGCCCCAGCATTTT.

Only a few counts were recorded for this clone. The chain links TRBV11-1 to TRBJ2-3; no reliable D call. The CDR3 runs 14 residues. Germline CDR1 is SGHAT and CDR2 is FQDESV (reference sequence). Trimming removed 5 bases at V and 1 base at J, with 10 bases between. The CDR3, as DNA: TGTGCCAGCAGCCTGAATTTCCGCACAGATACGCAGTATTTT. Translation gives CASSLNFRTDTQYF.

This clone was counted once. This chain connects TRBV6-5 to TRBJ1-3; D gene ambiguous. From germline, CDR1 is MNHEY and CDR2 SVGAGI. V lost 2 bases to trimming and J lost 3 bases, with 11 bases between them. The CDR3 runs 15 residues. CDR3 in DNA: TGTGCCAGCAGTTACGGGTCCGCAAGTGGAAACACCATATATTTT. Protein sequence: CASSYGSASGNTIYF.

The chain is built from TRBV5-1 and TRBJ2-1; perhaps TRBD1 as D (6 bases). The V and J ends lost 1 base and 5 bases respectively, with 19 bases between them. The V gene's germline CDR1 is SGHRS and CDR2 YFSETQ. The CDR3 is 17 amino acids. DNA for the CDR3: TGCGCCAGCAGCTTGCGAGCGACAGGTAGTCTTAACAATGAGCAGTTCTTC. This encodes CASSLRATGSLNNEQFF.

The rearrangement uses TRBV27 and TRBJ2-4; D gene uncertain. V was shortened by 0 bases and J by 0 bases, with 9 bases between the two germline ends. Germline CDR1 reads MNHEY; CDR2 reads SMNVEV (reference sequence). The CDR3 sequence is 16 residues long. CDR3 region: CASSLSDSLAKNIQYF. The DNA for the CDR3 is TGTGCCAGCAGTTTATCCGACTCCCTAGCCAAAAACATTCAGTACTTC.

This clone was seen more than once but under ten times. The rearrangement links TRBV30 to TRBJ1-4; D possibly corresponds to TRBD1 (5 bases). Germline assignment: CDR1 GTSNPN and CDR2 SVGIG (reference sequence). Trimming stripped 1 base from V and 8 bases from J, with 14 bases between. CDR3 length: 14 residues. The chain's CDR3 is CAWSAAGLREKLFF. For the CDR3, the DNA is TGTGCCTGGAGTGCGGCGGGACTTCGGGAAAAACTGTTTTTT.

As DNA, the CDR3 is TGTGCCAGCAGCTTTGGGACTAGCGGTTACAATGAGCAGTTCTTC. Its translation is CASSFGTSGYNEQFF. The rearrangement uses TRBV11-2 and TRBJ2-1; 11 nucleotides match TRBD2. Germline V CDR1 and CDR2: SGHAT, FQNNGV. The CDR3 spans 15 residues. The trim removed 3 bases at V and 4 bases at J, leaving 2 bases unmatched.

The V and J genes are TRBV7-2 and TRBJ2-7; D ambiguous. V shed 1 base and J shed 0 bases, with 7 bases lying between them. Germline loops: CDR1 SGHTA, CDR2 FQGNSA. The CDR3 consists of 14 residues. The CDR3 spells CASSLGRASYEQYF. The DNA for the CDR3 is TGTGCCAGCAGCTTAGGACGGGCCTCCTACGAGCAGTACTTC.

This chain links TRBV6-4 with TRBJ2-7; perhaps TRBD2 as D (5 bases). The V gene's germline CDR1 is MRHNA and CDR2 SNTAGT. CDR3 length: 15 amino acids. As DNA, the CDR3 is TGTCCATGCCGCGAGCGGATCCCAACAGCCTACGAGCAGTACTTC. This translates into CPCRERIPTAYEQYF.

This chain connects TRBV27 to TRBJ2-3; D is uncertain. Germline CDR1 reads MNHEY; CDR2 reads SMNVEV (reference sequence). CDR3 length: 13 residues. The V and J ends lost 4 bases and 4 bases respectively, with 9 bases between them. Written as DNA, the CDR3 is TGTGCCAGCAGTTCCCAGGTTTCAGATACGCAGTATTTT. Residues: CASSSQVSDTQYF.

This rearrangement joins TRBV10-3 to TRBJ2-5; D possibly uses TRBD1 or TRBD2 (5 bases each). The V end was cut by 3 bases, the J end by 5 bases, with 10 bases between. This CDR3 spans 13 amino acids. Germline assignment: CDR1 ENHRY and CDR2 SYGVKD. The CDR3 region is CAISDAEGETQYF. In DNA form, the CDR3 reads TGTGCCATCAGTGACGCAGAGGGGGAGACCCAGTACTTC.

This sequence joins TRBV5-1 and TRBJ2-2; D is possibly TRBD1 or TRBD2 (5 bases each). V lost 1 base to trimming and J lost 4 bases, with 11 bases between them. This CDR3 has 15 residues. Looked up from germline, CDR1 is SGHRS and CDR2 is YFSETQ. The CDR3, as DNA: TGCGCCAGCAGCTTGCCCGGGACGTCCACCGGGGAGCTGTTTTTT. This gives the protein CASSLPGTSTGELFF.

This clone has a single count. The DNA for the CDR3 is TGTGCCAGCAGCGTAACCAGCGGTAACAATGAGCAGTTCTTC. Translated, it gives CASSVTSGNNEQFF. The chain recombines TRBV9 with TRBJ2-1; tentatively, D is TRBD2 (5 bases). The ends were cut back, 1 base at V and 5 bases at J, with 10 bases in the middle. Germline-derived CDR1 and CDR2 are SGDLS and YYNGEE. There are 14 residues in the CDR3.

The V call is TRBV27, the J call TRBJ2-3; TRBD2 matches 9 bases. Germline V gene data show CDR1 as MNHEY and CDR2 as SMNVEV (reference sequence). V lost 4 bases to trimming and J lost 1 base; unmatched junction nucleotides: 6. CDR3 length: 16 residues. DNA for the CDR3: TGTGCCAGCAGTTCCCGGACTAGCGCTGGCACAGATACGCAGTATTTT. Translated: CASSSRTSAGTDTQYF.

This clone was recorded a few times. This chain connects TRBV19 to TRBJ1-5, with 9 bases matching TRBD1. The trim removed 5 bases at V and 4 bases at J, leaving 21 bases unmatched. Germline lookup yields CDR1 LNHDA and CDR2 SQIVND (reference sequence). The CDR3 is made up of 20 amino acids. The CDR3 here is CASSEGNLQSDRGLNQPQHF. The CDR3 DNA is TGTGCCAGTAGTGAGGGGAACCTTCAATCAGACAGGGGGTTGAATCAGCCCCAGCATTTT.